The 16 T cell receptor beta chains given below trace back to one sample, sequenced in a study of cytomegalovirus exposure and HLA in healthy donors. Clones were sequenced by immunoSEQ multiplex PCR, and TCRdb holds only the in-frame ones, with some missing. Here the sample spans under 65,000 clones, roughly nine tenths being singletons. The sequencing sample was made of PBMCs. These receptors originate from a woman aged 18-35 years in good health and CMV-seropositive.

As DNA, the CDR3 is TGTGCCAGCAGCTTACCGGGGGGGGCAAGCCCCCAGTACTTC. This translates into CASSLPGGASPQYF. V gene TRBV11-1 combines with J gene TRBJ2-5; 8 nucleotides align to TRBD2. With 2 bases clipped from V and 9 bases from J, the junction kept 8 bases outside the gene matches. In germline, CDR1 is SGHAT, CDR2 FQDESV (reference sequence). This CDR3 contains 14 residues.

The rearrangement uses TRBV9 and TRBJ1-2; 9 bases match TRBD1. Per the germline V gene, CDR1 is SGDLS and CDR2 is YYNGEE. CDR3 length: 13 residues. V trimming: 6 bases; J trimming: 4 bases; junction bases outside the gene matches: 4. The CDR3 sequence: CASTQDRGYGYTF. In nucleotides, the CDR3 is TGTGCCAGCACCCAGGACAGGGGCTATGGCTACACCTTC.

The chain is built from TRBV11-3 and TRBJ1-1; possible D gene TRBD1, 5 bases. The CDR3 length is 17 residues. V was cut by 7 bases and J by 0 bases, with 21 bases left in between. Per the germline V gene, CDR1 is SGHNT and CDR2 is YENEEA. The CDR3 nucleotides read TGTGCCAGCACCTTCGGTCAGGGATCAAGTCTGAACACTGAAGCTTTCTTT. Translated, it gives CASTFGQGSSLNTEAFF.

The chain uses TRBV19 and TRBJ1-2; 8 nucleotides align to TRBD1. The CDR3 totals 14 residues. The junction had 3 bases not matched to a gene; V was cut back by 4 bases and J by 2 bases. Germline lookup yields CDR1 LNHDA and CDR2 SQIVND (reference sequence). CDR3 sequence: CASSRQGTNYGYTF. CDR3 nucleotide sequence: TGTGCCAGTAGTAGACAGGGGACAAACTATGGCTACACCTTC. The entire variable domain, with the rest obtained from reference TRBV19 and TRBJ1-2, is as follows: DGGITQSPKYLFRKEGQNVTLSCEQNLNHDAMYWYRQDPGQGLRLIYYSQIVNDFQKGDIAEGYSVSREKKESFPLTVTSAQKNPTAFYLCASSRQGTNYGYTFGSGTRLTVV.

The CDR3 nucleotides are TGTGCCACCAGCGGAAGGACAGGGGGCTTAACTGAAGCTTTCTTT. Residues: CATSGRTGGLTEAFF. The V call is TRBV15, the J call TRBJ1-1; TRBD1 agrees at 11 bases. J gave up 5 bases and V 5 bases, and 7 bases lay outside the gene matches. The germline gives CDR1 LNHNV, CDR2 YYDKDF (reference sequence). The CDR3 totals 15 residues.

The rearrangement uses TRBV5-1 and TRBJ1-4; 8 nucleotides align to TRBD1. The germline V gene has CDR1 SGHRS and CDR2 YFSETQ. V shed 5 bases, J shed 4 bases, and the junction held 13 bases outside the gene matches. CDR3 size: 17 residues. The CDR3 sequence is CASRFAAGGRSNEKLFF. In nucleotides, the CDR3 is TGCGCCAGCAGGTTTGCGGCAGGGGGCCGCAGTAATGAAAAACTGTTTTTT.

V is TRBV2 and J is TRBJ1-1, with D unclear. Germline assignment: CDR1 SNHLY and CDR2 FYNNEI. The CDR3 length is 14 residues. The V gene lost 4 bases and the J gene lost 7 bases, with 16 bases spanning the gap. The CDR3 DNA sequence: TGTGCCAGCAGTGTCCTGGGAGTGAGAGATGAAGCTTTCTTT. Its protein product is CASSVLGVRDEAFF.

The rearrangement links TRBV4-3 to TRBJ1-1, with D maybe TRBD1 (6 bases). V was trimmed by 2 bases and J by 5 bases, leaving 15 bases between them. Germline V gene data show CDR1 as LGHNA and CDR2 as YSLEER. The CDR3 is made up of 15 amino acids. The CDR3 coding sequence is TGCGCCAGCAGCCAAAGAGTCAGGGGAGGGACTGAAGCTTTCTTT. Translated: CASSQRVRGGTEAFF.

The CDR3 is CASSSPLAGGRNEQFF. The CDR3, as DNA: TGTGCCAGCAGCTCCCCTCTAGCGGGGGGGCGGAATGAGCAGTTCTTC. The chain carries TRBV7-9 and TRBJ2-1; 12 bases match TRBD2. CDR3 length equals 16 residues. V gave up 4 bases and J gave up 7 bases; unmatched junction bases: 8. Germline loops: CDR1 SEHNR, CDR2 FQNEAQ (reference sequence).

This clone was counted once. The chain recombines TRBV28 with TRBJ2-3; D possibly corresponds to TRBD2 (7 bases). CDR1 and CDR2 from the germline V gene are MDHEN and SYDVKM. The CDR3 covers 15 residues. V was pared by 5 bases and J by 6 bases, with 18 bases between. The CDR3 bases are TGTGCCAGCAGTAAACCCCAGGGGAGGGAGGATACGCAGTATTTT. Translation: CASSKPQGREDTQYF.

J is TRBJ1-4 and V is TRBV6-6, with D uncertain. CDR1 and CDR2 from the germline V gene are MNHNY and SVGAGI (reference sequence). The CDR3 consists of 14 residues. V lost 0 bases to trimming and J lost 8 bases, with 10 bases between them. The CDR3 loop is CASSYSQMREKLFF. CDR3 in DNA: TGTGCCAGCAGTTACTCCCAGATGCGGGAAAAACTGTTTTTT.

The genes are TRBV30 and TRBJ1-1, with 11 bases fitting TRBD1. The CDR3 sequence is 17 residues long. With V trimmed by 1 base and J by 1 base, 8 bases remained unmatched. The germline V gene has CDR1 GTSNPN and CDR2 SVGIG (reference sequence). This CDR3 is CAWSARDRGRPNTEAFF. DNA of the CDR3: TGTGCCTGGAGTGCGCGGGACAGGGGGAGACCGAACACTGAAGCTTTCTTT.

The CDR3 loop reads CASSLVRGNTDTQYF. In DNA form, the CDR3 reads TGTGCCAGCAGCTTGGTGCGGGGGAACACAGATACGCAGTATTTT. This sequence joins TRBV5-4 and TRBJ2-3; 7 positions match TRBD2. Germline loops: CDR1 SGHNT, CDR2 YYREEE (reference sequence). The CDR3 is made up of 15 amino acids. The V gene end was trimmed by 0 bases and the J gene end by 2 bases; junction bases not matched to a gene: 3.

The chain has TRBV30 and TRBJ2-5; D unresolved. CDR3 length: 11 amino acids. Germline V gene sequence: CDR1 GTSNPN, CDR2 SVGIG (reference sequence). Trimming took 3 bases from V and 5 from J, leaving 7 bases between them. CDR3 protein: CAWRRSETQYF. The CDR3 region has the DNA TGTGCCTGGAGAAGAAGCGAGACCCAGTACTTC.

The chain uses TRBV5-4 and TRBJ1-2; 8 nucleotides line up with TRBD1. The CDR3 extends over 14 amino acids. Germline V CDR1 and CDR2: SGHNT, YYREEE (reference sequence). With V trimmed by 4 bases and J by 7 bases, 9 bases remained unmatched. The CDR3 loop is CASSRRDRFLGYTF. The CDR3 DNA reads TGTGCCAGCAGCCGACGGGACAGGTTCCTTGGCTACACCTTC.

The DNA for the CDR3 is TGTGCCAGCAGACCCGGGACAGGGAACGGTGGCTACACCTTC. Translated, it gives CASRPGTGNGGYTF. V is TRBV6-5 and J is TRBJ1-2; 9 nucleotides line up with TRBD1. Germline V gene lookup returns CDR1 MNHEY and CDR2 SVGAGI. The CDR3 totals 14 residues. The junction had 9 bases not matched to a gene; V was cut back by 6 bases and J by 7 bases.